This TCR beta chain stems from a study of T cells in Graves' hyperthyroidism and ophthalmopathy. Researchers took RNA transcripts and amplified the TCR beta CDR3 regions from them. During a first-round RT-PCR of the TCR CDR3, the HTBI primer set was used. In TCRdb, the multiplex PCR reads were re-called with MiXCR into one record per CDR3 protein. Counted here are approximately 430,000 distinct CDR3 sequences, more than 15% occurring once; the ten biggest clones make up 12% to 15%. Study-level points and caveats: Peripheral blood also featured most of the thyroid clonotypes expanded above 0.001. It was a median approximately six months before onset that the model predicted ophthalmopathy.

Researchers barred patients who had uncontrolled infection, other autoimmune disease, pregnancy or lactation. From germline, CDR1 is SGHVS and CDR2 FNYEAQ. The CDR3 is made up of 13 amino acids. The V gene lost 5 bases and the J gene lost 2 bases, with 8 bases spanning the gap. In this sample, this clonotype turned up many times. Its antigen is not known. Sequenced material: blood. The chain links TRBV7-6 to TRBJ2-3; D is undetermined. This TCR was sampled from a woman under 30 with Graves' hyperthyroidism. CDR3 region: CASSRETTDTQYF. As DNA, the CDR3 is TGTGCCAGCAGCCGAGAGACCACAGATACGCAGTATTTT. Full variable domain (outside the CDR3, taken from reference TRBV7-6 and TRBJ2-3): GAGVSQSPRYKVTKRGQDVALRCDPISGHVSLYWYRQALGQGPEFLTYFNYEAQQDKSGLPNDRFSAERPEGSISTLTIQRTEQRDSAMYRCASSRETTDTQYFGPGTRLTVL.